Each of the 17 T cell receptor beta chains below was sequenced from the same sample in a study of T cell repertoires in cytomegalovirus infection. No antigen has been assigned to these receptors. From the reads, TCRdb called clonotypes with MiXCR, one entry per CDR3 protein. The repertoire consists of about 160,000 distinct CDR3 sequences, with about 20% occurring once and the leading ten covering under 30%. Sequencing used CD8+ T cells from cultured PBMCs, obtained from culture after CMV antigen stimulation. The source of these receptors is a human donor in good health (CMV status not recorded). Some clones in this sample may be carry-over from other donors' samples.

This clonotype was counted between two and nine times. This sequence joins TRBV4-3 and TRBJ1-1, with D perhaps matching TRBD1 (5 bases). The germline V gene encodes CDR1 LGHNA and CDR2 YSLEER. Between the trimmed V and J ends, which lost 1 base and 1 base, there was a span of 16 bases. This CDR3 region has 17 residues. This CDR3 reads CASSQGRGATENTEAFF. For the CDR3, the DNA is TGCGCCAGCAGCCAAGGGAGGGGTGCGACAGAGAACACTGAAGCTTTCTTT.

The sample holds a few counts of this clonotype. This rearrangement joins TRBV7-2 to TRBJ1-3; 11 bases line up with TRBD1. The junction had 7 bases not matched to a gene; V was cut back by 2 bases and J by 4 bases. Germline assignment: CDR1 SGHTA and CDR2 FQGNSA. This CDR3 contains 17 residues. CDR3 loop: CASSLTTDRGPGNTIYF. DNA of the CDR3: TGTGCCAGCAGCTTAACAACGGACAGGGGGCCCGGAAACACCATATATTTT.

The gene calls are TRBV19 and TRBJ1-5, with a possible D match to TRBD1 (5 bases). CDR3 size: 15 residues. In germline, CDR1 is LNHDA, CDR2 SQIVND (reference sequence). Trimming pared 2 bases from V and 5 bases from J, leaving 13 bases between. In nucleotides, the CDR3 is TGTGCCAGTAGTATACCGTGGGGCCCAGATCAGCCCCAGCATTTT. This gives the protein CASSIPWGPDQPQHF.

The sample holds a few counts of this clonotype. CDR3 residues: CASLASTDTQYF. CDR3 coding DNA: TGTGCCAGCCTTGCTAGCACAGATACGCAGTATTTT. This rearrangement joins TRBV2 to TRBJ2-3, with D unclear. Germline V gives CDR1 SNHLY, CDR2 FYNNEI. V lost 8 bases and J lost 0, with 6 bases in between. There are 12 residues in the CDR3.

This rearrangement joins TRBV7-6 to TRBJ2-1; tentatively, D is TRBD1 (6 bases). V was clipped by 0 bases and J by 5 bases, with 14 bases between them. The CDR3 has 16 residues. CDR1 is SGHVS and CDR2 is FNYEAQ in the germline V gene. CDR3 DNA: TGTGCCAGCAGCTTAGCGCTCTACAGGGCAGACAATGAGCAGTTCTTC. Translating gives CASSLALYRADNEQFF.

CDR3 protein: CASKGPSEDTYQETQYF. The CDR3 DNA sequence: TGTGCCAGCAAGGGACCTAGCGAAGATACGTACCAAGAGACCCAGTACTTC. V and J are TRBV25-1 and TRBJ2-5; D possibly corresponds to TRBD2 (6 bases). The CDR3 totals 17 residues. Per germline, CDR1 MGHDK and CDR2 SYGVNS. V was pared by 7 bases and J by 0 bases, with 21 bases between.

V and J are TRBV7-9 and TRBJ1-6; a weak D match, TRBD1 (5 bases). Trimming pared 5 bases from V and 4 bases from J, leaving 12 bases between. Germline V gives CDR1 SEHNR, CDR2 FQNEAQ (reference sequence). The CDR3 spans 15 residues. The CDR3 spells CASSLKQDYNSPLHF. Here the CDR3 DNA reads TGTGCCAGCAGCCTGAAACAGGATTATAATTCACCCCTCCACTTT.

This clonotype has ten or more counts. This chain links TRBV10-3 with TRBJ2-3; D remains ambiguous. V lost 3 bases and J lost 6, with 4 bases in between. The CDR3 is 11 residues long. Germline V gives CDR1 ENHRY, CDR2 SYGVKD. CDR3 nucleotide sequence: TGTGCCATCAGTGAAGGTGATACGCAGTATTTT. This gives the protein CAISEGDTQYF.

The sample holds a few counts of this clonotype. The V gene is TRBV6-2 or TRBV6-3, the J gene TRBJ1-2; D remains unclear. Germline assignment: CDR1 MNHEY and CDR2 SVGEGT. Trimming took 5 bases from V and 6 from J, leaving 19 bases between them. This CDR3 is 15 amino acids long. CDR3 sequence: CASSPGITILHGYTF. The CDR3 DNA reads TGTGCCAGCAGTCCTGGGATAACCATCCTACATGGCTACACCTTC.

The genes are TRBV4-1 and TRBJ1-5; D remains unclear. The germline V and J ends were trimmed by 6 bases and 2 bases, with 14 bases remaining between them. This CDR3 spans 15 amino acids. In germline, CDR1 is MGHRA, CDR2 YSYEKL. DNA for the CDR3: TGCGCCAGCAGTCTCCTCGGTGAGGGCAATCAGCCCCAGCATTTT. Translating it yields CASSLLGEGNQPQHF.

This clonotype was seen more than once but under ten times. The CDR3 protein is CASSLLSRDEEQYF. CDR3 in DNA: TGTGCCAGCAGCTTATTGTCTAGGGACGAAGAGCAGTACTTC. The chain employs TRBV7-2 and TRBJ2-7; D assignment may be TRBD1 or TRBD2 (5 bases each). In germline, CDR1 is SGHTA, CDR2 FQGNSA. This CDR3 has 14 residues. The germline V and J ends were trimmed by 2 bases and 7 bases, with 15 bases remaining between them.

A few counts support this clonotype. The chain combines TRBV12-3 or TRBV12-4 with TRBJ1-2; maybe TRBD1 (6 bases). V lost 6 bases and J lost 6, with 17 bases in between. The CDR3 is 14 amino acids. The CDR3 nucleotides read TGTGCCAGCAGCTTCCTGCCGGGGGCCCATGGCTACACCTTC. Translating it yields CASSFLPGAHGYTF.

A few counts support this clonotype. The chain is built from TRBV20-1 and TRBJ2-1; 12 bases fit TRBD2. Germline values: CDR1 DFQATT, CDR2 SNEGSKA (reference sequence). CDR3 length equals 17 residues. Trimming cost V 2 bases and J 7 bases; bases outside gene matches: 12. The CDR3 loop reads CSARLSLAGGRMNEQFF. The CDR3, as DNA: TGCAGTGCTAGACTGTCCCTAGCGGGGGGGAGAATGAATGAGCAGTTCTTC.

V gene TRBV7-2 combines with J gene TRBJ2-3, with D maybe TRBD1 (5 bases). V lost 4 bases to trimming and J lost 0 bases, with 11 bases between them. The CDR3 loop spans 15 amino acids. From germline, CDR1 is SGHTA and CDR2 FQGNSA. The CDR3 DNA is TGTGCCAGCAGCTCAGGGCTTATTAGCACAGATACGCAGTATTTT. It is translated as CASSSGLISTDTQYF.

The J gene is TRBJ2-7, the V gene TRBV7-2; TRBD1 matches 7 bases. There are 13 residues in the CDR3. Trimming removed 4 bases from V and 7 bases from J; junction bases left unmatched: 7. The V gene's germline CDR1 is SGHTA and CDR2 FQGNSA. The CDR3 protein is CASSWGTAKEQYF. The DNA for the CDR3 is TGTGCCAGCAGCTGGGGGACAGCTAAGGAGCAGTACTTC.

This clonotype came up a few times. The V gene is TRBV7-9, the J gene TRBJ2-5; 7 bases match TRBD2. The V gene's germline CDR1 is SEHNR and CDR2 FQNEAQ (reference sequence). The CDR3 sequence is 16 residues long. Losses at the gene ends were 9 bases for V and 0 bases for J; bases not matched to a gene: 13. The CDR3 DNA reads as TGTGCCAGGGGGAGTCAGCCAGCGGGGTACCAAGAGACCCAGTACTTC. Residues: CARGSQPAGYQETQYF. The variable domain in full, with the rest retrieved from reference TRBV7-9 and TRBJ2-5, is DTGVSQNPRHKITKRGQNVTFRCDPISEHNRLYWYRQTLGQGPEFLTYFQNEAQLEKSRLLSDRFSAERPKGSFSTLEIQRTEQGDSAMYLCARGSQPAGYQETQYFGPGTRLLVL.

The CDR3 is CASSLAGLAGGRDTQYF. The CDR3 DNA follows: TGTGCCAGCAGTTTAGCGGGACTAGCGGGGGGTCGGGATACGCAGTATTTT. J is TRBJ2-3 and V is TRBV12-3 or TRBV12-4, with 15 bases aligning to TRBD2. V lost 0 bases and J lost 6; bases outside the gene matches: 4. The length of the CDR3 is 17 residues.